The TCR beta chain under discussion was sequenced for a study of vaccination and CD4 T cells after COVID-19. This clonotype was seen more than once but under ten times. Its antigen is undetermined. Sequenced with the Oncomine TCR Beta short-read assay was DNA taken from cultured CD4+ T cells. TCRdb reprocessed the PCR reads via MiXCR and lists one record per CDR3 protein. The data contain under 20,000 distinct CDR3 sequences, about 40% of them seen just once; the ten biggest clones take up 15% to 20%. CDR3 size: 16 residues. CDR1 is LNHNV and CDR2 is YYDKDF in the germline V gene (reference sequence). V dropped 0 bases and J dropped 0 bases, with 11 bases sitting between them. Regarding time point: late sampling 161 to 241 days after vaccination in a few convalescent patients. Regarding treatment: approximately nine-day PBMC culture with coronavirus spike peptide pools or control peptides (ViraFEST assay). ViraFEST enlarged antigen-specific T cell populations with peptide pools and afterwards sequenced TCRs.

This chain uses TRBV15 with TRBJ1-2, with D unclear. The source material was CD4+ T cells from blood, cultured in vitro, sampled about 7 months after SARS-CoV-2 vaccination. The receptor comes from a human donor who had recovered from COVID-19. The CDR3 spells CATSRDRAEANYGYTF. The CDR3 bases are TGTGCCACCAGCAGAGATAGGGCAGAAGCTAACTATGGCTACACCTTC. Based on the CDR3 plus reference TRBV15 and TRBJ1-2, the full variable domain is DAMVIQNPRYQVTQFGKPVTLSCSQTLNHNVMYWYQQKSSQAPKLLFHYYDKDFNNEADTPDNFQSRRPNTSFCFLDIRSPGLGDTAMYLCATSRDRAEANYGYTFGSGTRLTVV.